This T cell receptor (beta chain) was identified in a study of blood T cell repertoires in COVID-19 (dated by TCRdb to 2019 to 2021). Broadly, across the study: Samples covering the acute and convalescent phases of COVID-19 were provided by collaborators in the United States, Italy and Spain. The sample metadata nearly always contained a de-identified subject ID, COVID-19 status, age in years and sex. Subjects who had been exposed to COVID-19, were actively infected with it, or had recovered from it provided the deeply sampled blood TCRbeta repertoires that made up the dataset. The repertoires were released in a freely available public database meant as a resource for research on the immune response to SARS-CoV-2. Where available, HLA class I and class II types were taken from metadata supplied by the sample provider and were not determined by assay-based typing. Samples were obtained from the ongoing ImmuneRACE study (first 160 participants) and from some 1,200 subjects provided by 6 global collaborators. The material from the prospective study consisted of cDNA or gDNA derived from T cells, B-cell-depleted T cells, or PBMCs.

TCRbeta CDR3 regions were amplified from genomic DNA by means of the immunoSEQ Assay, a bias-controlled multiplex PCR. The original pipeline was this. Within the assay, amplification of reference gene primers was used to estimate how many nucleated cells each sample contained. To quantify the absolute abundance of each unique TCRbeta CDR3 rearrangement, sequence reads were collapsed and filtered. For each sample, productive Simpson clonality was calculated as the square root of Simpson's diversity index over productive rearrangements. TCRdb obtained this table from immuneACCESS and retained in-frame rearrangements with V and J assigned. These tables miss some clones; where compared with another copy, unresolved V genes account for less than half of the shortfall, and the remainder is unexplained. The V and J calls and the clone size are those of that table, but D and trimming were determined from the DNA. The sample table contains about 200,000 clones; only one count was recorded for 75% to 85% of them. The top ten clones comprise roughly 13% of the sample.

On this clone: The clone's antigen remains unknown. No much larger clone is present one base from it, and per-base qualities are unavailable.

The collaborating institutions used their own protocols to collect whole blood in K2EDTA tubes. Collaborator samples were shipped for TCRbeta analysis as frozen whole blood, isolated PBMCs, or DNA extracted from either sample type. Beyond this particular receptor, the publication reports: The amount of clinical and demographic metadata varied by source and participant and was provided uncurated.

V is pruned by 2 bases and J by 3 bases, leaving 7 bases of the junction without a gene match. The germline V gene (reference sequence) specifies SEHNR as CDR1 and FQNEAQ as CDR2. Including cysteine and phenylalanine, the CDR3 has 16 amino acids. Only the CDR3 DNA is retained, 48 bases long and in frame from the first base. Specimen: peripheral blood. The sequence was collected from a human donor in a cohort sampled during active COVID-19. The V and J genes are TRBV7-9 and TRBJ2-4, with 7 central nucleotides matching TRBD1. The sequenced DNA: TGTGCCAGCAGCTTAACAGGGGATGGAGGCAAAAACATTCAGTACTTC. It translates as CASSLTGDGGKNIQYF.